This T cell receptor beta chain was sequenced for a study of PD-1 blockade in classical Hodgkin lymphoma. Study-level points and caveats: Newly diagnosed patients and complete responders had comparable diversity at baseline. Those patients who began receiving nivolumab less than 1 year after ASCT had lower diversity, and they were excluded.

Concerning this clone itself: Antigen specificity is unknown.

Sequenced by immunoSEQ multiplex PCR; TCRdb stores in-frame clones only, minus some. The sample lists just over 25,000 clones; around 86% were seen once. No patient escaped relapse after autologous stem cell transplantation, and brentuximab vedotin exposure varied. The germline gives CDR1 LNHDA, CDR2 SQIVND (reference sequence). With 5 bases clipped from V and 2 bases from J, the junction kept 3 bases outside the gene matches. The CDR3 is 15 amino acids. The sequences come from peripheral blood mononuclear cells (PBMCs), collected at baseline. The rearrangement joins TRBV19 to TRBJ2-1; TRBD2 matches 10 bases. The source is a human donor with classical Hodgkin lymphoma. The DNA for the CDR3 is TGTGCCAGTAGTCTCGGACTAGCGGCCTACAATGAGCAGTTCTTC. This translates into CASSLGLAAYNEQFF.